This T cell receptor (beta chain) appears in the sequencing data of a study of cytomegalovirus exposure and HLA in healthy donors. General study findings and limits: Confirmation in vitro established that a few CMV-associated chains were specific for CMV antigens.

The primer mix had 60 Vbeta and 13 Jbeta primers. The method was immunoSEQ multiplex PCR; TCRdb's version includes in-frame clones alone and lacks a portion of them. The profile shows 110,000 to 150,000 clones, 75% to 80% of them singletons. In the case of this clone: Its antigen is not known.

The length of the CDR3 is 15 residues. V lost 1 base to trimming and J lost 5 bases, with 15 bases between them. Germline values: CDR1 SGHRS, CDR2 YFSETQ. Sequenced material: PBMCs. The chain couples TRBV5-1 to TRBJ2-5; the D gene is possibly TRBD2 (5 bases). The receptor comes from a woman aged 30 to 39 in good health and CMV-seronegative. The CDR3 bases are TGCGCCAGCAGCTTGTTTCCCGGGATCCAGGAGACCCAGTACTTC. Translated, it gives CASSLFPGIQETQYF.